These 29 T cell receptor beta chains originate from one sample sequenced in a study of T cell responses to AZD1222 COVID-19 vaccine. Generated by immunoSEQ multiplex PCR, the TCRdb table keeps only in-frame clones and is missing some. This table has over 150,000 clones, around 87% appearing once. The specimen comprised peripheral blood, sampled on day 0 of AZD1222 vaccination. The receptors come from an adult in good health.

In its sample, this clone was seen once. The V gene is TRBV4-3, the J gene TRBJ1-2, with TRBD1 matching 10 bases. This CDR3 comprises 15 residues. CDR1 LGHNA and CDR2 YSLEER come from the germline V gene. With V trimmed by 2 bases and J by 2 bases, 2 bases remained unmatched. The CDR3 here is CASSQTGQGNYGYTF. The DNA for the CDR3 is TGCGCCAGCAGCCAAACGGGACAGGGGAACTATGGCTACACCTTC.

This sequence joins TRBV10-3 and TRBJ1-1; TRBD1 matches at 9 bases. The CDR3 contains 14 residues. V was pared by 10 bases and J by 5 bases, with 11 bases of the junction left unmatched. Germline V CDR1 and CDR2: ENHRY, SYGVKD. In nucleotides, the CDR3 is TGTGCCACACACACCGTCGGACAGGGGACTGAAGCTTTCTTT. Protein product: CATHTVGQGTEAFF.

The genes are TRBV19 and TRBJ2-7; D tentatively reads TRBD1 or TRBD2 (6 bases each). V lost 7 bases and J lost 4, with 26 bases in between. In germline, CDR1 is LNHDA, CDR2 SQIVND (reference sequence). This CDR3 spans 17 amino acids. CDR3 DNA sequence: TGTGCCAGTACCGAGGGGGGAGGCCCCCAACTAGGTTACGAGCAGTACTTC. It translates to CASTEGGGPQLGYEQYF.

The rearrangement uses TRBV7-9 and TRBJ1-4, with D perhaps matching TRBD1 (5 bases). The CDR3 loop spans 13 amino acids. CDR1 and CDR2 from the germline V gene are SEHNR and FQNEAQ (reference sequence). The ends were cut back, 3 bases at V and 4 bases at J, with 6 bases in the middle. The CDR3 sequence is CASSFGGNEKLFF. The DNA for the CDR3 is TGTGCCAGCAGCTTTGGGGGTAATGAAAAACTGTTTTTT.

This clone was recorded only once. The chain is built from TRBV3-1 (or the pseudogene TRBV3-2) and TRBJ1-1; the D is unclear. The V gene's germline CDR1 is LGHDT and CDR2 YNNKEL (reference sequence). This CDR3 is 13 amino acids long. The ends were cut back, 4 bases at V and 8 bases at J, with 14 bases in the middle. This CDR3 is CASSPRRAAEAFF. CDR3 DNA sequence: TGTGCCAGCAGCCCCCGACGGGCTGCCGAAGCTTTCTTT.

The chain combines TRBV9 with TRBJ1-1, with a weak D call TRBD1 (6 bases). Trimming removed 1 base from V and 1 base from J, with 8 bases in between. Per germline, CDR1 SGDLS and CDR2 YYNGEE. The CDR3 is made up of 14 amino acids. CDR3 nucleotides: TGTGCCAGCAGCGTACAGGGACAGAACACTGAAGCTTTCTTT. Protein sequence: CASSVQGQNTEAFF.

The chain recombines TRBV5-1 with TRBJ2-5, with 8 nucleotides matching TRBD2. CDR3 length: 15 amino acids. Germline-derived CDR1 and CDR2 are SGHRS and YFSETQ. V lost 1 base, J lost 2 bases, and 4 bases stayed unmatched. CDR3 residues: CASSLLAGGQETQYF. The CDR3 coding sequence is TGCGCCAGCAGCTTGTTGGCGGGGGGACAAGAGACCCAGTACTTC.

The V gene is TRBV4-3, the J gene TRBJ2-2; no reliable D call. Germline assignment: CDR1 LGHNA and CDR2 YSLEER. The CDR3 consists of 13 residues. V was cut by 1 base and J by 6 bases, with 6 bases left in between. CDR3 DNA sequence: TGCGCCAGCAGCCAAGCGGGTTCCGGGGAGCTGTTTTTT. This codes for CASSQAGSGELFF.

This clone has only one observation. The genes are TRBV6-5 and TRBJ1-2; 7 bases fit TRBD1. Looked up from germline, CDR1 is MNHEY and CDR2 is SVGAGI. The CDR3 runs 14 residues. V lost 7 bases, J lost 4 bases, and 9 bases stayed unmatched. DNA for the CDR3: TGTGCCAGCACCAGCTCGGACAGGATCTATGGCTACACCTTC. Protein: CASTSSDRIYGYTF.

The CDR3 protein is CAWGGGLSQETQYF. As DNA, the CDR3 is TGTGCCTGGGGAGGGGGGCTCTCACAAGAGACCCAGTACTTC. V gene TRBV30 combines with J gene TRBJ2-5; D is tentatively TRBD1 or TRBD2 (6 bases each). This CDR3 is 14 amino acids long. The V end was cut by 5 bases, the J end by 2 bases, with 15 bases between. The germline V gene encodes CDR1 GTSNPN and CDR2 SVGIG (reference sequence).

The chain has TRBV6-5 and TRBJ1-5; D call uncertain. CDR3 length: 13 amino acids. CDR1 is MNHEY and CDR2 is SVGAGI in the germline V gene. Trimming cost V 6 bases and J 2 bases, with 8 bases left between them. CDR3: CASSRPGNQPQHF. The CDR3 DNA reads TGTGCCAGCAGCCGACCCGGCAATCAGCCCCAGCATTTT.

The gene calls are TRBV12-3 or TRBV12-4 and TRBJ2-5, with 7 bases lining up with TRBD1. Unmatched junction bases numbered 1, after V lost 5 bases and J lost 1 base. The CDR3 contains 13 residues. This CDR3 reads CASSPGGQETQYF. The CDR3 DNA sequence: TGTGCCAGCAGTCCAGGGGGCCAAGAGACCCAGTACTTC.

CDR3 nucleotide sequence: TGTGCCAGCAGCCTCAGCGGGGGGGCCGCGAATGAGCAGTTCTTC. Translating it yields CASSLSGGAANEQFF. This rearrangement joins TRBV11-2 to TRBJ2-1; the match to TRBD2 covers 10 bases. Germline CDR1 reads SGHAT; CDR2 reads FQNNGV. There are 15 residues in the CDR3. The V segment lost 5 bases and the J segment 7 bases; nucleotides outside the gene matches: 8. Using reference TRBV11-2 and TRBJ2-1 for the parts outside the CDR3, the full variable domain is EAGVAQSPRYKIIEKRQSVAFWCNPISGHATLYWYQQILGQGPKLLIQFQNNGVVDDSQLPKDRFSAERLKGVDSTLKIQPAKLEDSAVYLCASSLSGGAANEQFFGPGTRLTVL.

This CDR3 reads CASIKGSQSPLHF. Written as DNA, the CDR3 is TGTGCCAGCATCAAAGGGTCGCAGTCACCCCTCCACTTT. The chain has TRBV6-1 and TRBJ1-6; no firm D call. The CDR3 runs 13 residues. Germline loops: CDR1 MNHNS, CDR2 SASEGT. The ends were cut back, 7 bases at V and 10 bases at J, with 14 bases in the middle.

This chain connects TRBV6-5 to TRBJ2-2; maybe TRBD1 (8 bases). The CDR3 contains 15 residues. V gave up 8 bases and J gave up 4 bases, with 17 bases separating them. CDR1 is MNHEY and CDR2 is SVGAGI in the germline V gene. CDR3 sequence reads: CASLGQGGGTGELFF. In DNA, the CDR3 is TGTGCCAGCCTCGGACAGGGAGGGGGCACCGGGGAGCTGTTTTTT.

The chain couples TRBV21-1 to TRBJ2-7. TRBV21-1 is annotated as a pseudogene. The CDR3 contains 15 residues. CDR3 bases: TGTGCCAGCAGCAATTCACGGGGGCGCGCCTACGAGCAGTACGTC. This encodes CASSNSRGRAYEQYV.

V is TRBV19 and J is TRBJ1-6; weak D call: TRBD1 (6 bases). The CDR3 has 15 residues. The germline V and J ends were trimmed by 5 bases and 7 bases, with 15 bases remaining between them. Germline-derived CDR1 and CDR2 are LNHDA and SQIVND (reference sequence). CDR3 protein: CASSPTGARNSPLHF. CDR3 coding DNA: TGTGCCAGTAGTCCGACGGGGGCTCGGAATTCACCCCTCCACTTT.

V gene TRBV7-3 combines with J gene TRBJ1-2, with 7 bases matching TRBD1. V lost 1 base, J lost 8 bases, and 4 bases stayed unmatched. The germline V gene has CDR1 SGHTA and CDR2 FQGTGA. The CDR3 sequence is 13 residues long. CDR3 sequence (DNA): TGTGCCAGCAGCTTAAAAACAGGGGACGGCTACACCTTC. It encodes CASSLKTGDGYTF. Supplemented by reference TRBV7-3 and TRBJ1-2, the full variable domain reads GAGVSQTPSNKVTEKGKYVELRCDPISGHTALYWYRQSLGQGPEFLIYFQGTGAADDSGLPNDRFFAVRPEGSVSTLKIQRTERGDSAVYLCASSLKTGDGYTFGSGTRLTVV.

The chain joins TRBV5-1 to TRBJ1-3; D is uncertain. Germline V gene sequence: CDR1 SGHRS, CDR2 YFSETQ. Trimming stripped 0 bases from V and 3 bases from J, with 10 bases between. The CDR3 is 15 residues long. CDR3 bases: TGCGCCAGCAGCTTGGGGACTGCTGTTGGAAACACCATATATTTT. It translates to CASSLGTAVGNTIYF.

The chain recombines TRBV24-1 with TRBJ2-1, with 9 positions matching TRBD1. With V trimmed by 11 bases and J by 5 bases, 12 bases remained unmatched. The CDR3 loop spans 15 amino acids. CDR1 and CDR2 (germline): KGHDR, SFDVKD. CDR3 residues: CASSDPGQGDNEQFF. As DNA, the CDR3 is TGTGCCAGTAGTGATCCGGGACAGGGAGACAATGAGCAGTTCTTC.

This chain connects TRBV27 to TRBJ2-2; D uncertain. The CDR3 contains 12 residues. With 5 bases removed from V and 6 bases from J, the gap between germline ends came to 7 bases. The V gene's germline CDR1 is MNHEY and CDR2 SMNVEV (reference sequence). In nucleotides, the CDR3 is TGTGCCAGCAGTCGTAGGCCCGGGGAGCTGTTTTTT. Amino acids: CASSRRPGELFF.

This clone has a single count. This chain joins TRBV4-1 and TRBJ1-2, with a possible D match to TRBD1 (6 bases). Trimming took 1 base from V and 6 from J, leaving 30 bases between them. Looked up from germline, CDR1 is MGHRA and CDR2 is YSYEKL. This CDR3 contains 20 residues. The CDR3 loop reads CASSQVPGGVGLGLLDGYTF. CDR3 in DNA: TGCGCCAGCAGCCAAGTACCTGGGGGCGTAGGGTTGGGCCTTCTCGATGGCTACACCTTC.

This rearrangement joins TRBV6-5 to TRBJ1-4; D gene unclear. The CDR3 is 14 residues long. With 3 bases removed from V and 1 base from J, the gap between germline ends came to 6 bases. Germline V gene sequence: CDR1 MNHEY, CDR2 SVGAGI. This chain's CDR3 is CASSYGGTNEKLFF. The CDR3 DNA reads TGTGCCAGCAGTTATGGCGGAACTAATGAAAAACTGTTTTTT.

The CDR3 reads CASSLGTGELFF. CDR3 coding DNA: TGTGCCAGCTCCCTTGGGACCGGGGAGCTGTTTTTT. The V call is TRBV2, the J call TRBJ2-2, with unresolved D. CDR1 and CDR2 (germline): SNHLY, FYNNEI. The germline V and J ends were trimmed by 8 bases and 5 bases, with 9 bases remaining between them. The CDR3 consists of 12 residues.

CDR3 amino acids: CASSYAGTQYF. The CDR3 DNA reads TGTGCCAGCAGTTACGCCGGGACCCAGTACTTC. The V gene is TRBV6-2 or TRBV6-3, the J gene TRBJ2-5; no clear D. Trimming removed 2 bases from V and 7 bases from J, with 5 bases in between. The V gene's germline CDR1 is MNHEY and CDR2 SVGEGT. CDR3 length: 11 residues.

The J gene is TRBJ2-4, the V gene TRBV5-1; maybe TRBD1 (7 bases). Germline V CDR1 and CDR2: SGHRS, YFSETQ. CDR3 length: 17 residues. The germline V and J ends were trimmed by 4 bases and 6 bases, with 23 bases remaining between them. DNA for the CDR3: TGCGCCAGCAGCCCCCGCAGCCGACAGGGAGGAGGAAACATTCAGTACTTC. Residues: CASSPRSRQGGGNIQYF. The full variable domain, completed using reference TRBV5-1 and TRBJ2-4, is KAGVTQTPRYLIKTRGQQVTLSCSPISGHRSVSWYQQTPGQGLQFLFEYFSETQRNKGNFPGRFSGRQFSNSRSEMNVSTLELGDSALYLCASSPRSRQGGGNIQYFGAGTRLSVL.

This clone was recorded only once. The rearrangement joins TRBV13 to TRBJ2-6; no reliable D call. Germline loops: CDR1 PRHDT, CDR2 FYEKMQ (reference sequence). The CDR3 is 14 amino acids. V was shortened by 1 base and J by 0 bases, with 1 base between the two germline ends. The CDR3, as DNA: TGTGCCAGCAGCTTAGCCTCTGGGGCCAACGTCCTGACTTTC. Amino acids: CASSLASGANVLTF.

This sequence joins TRBV5-5 and TRBJ2-5; no definite D call. CDR3 length: 14 residues. Germline values: CDR1 SGHKS, CDR2 YYEKEE (reference sequence). Trimming cost V 0 bases and J 5 bases, with 11 bases left between them. The CDR3 here is CASSLVKPPETQYF. The CDR3 nucleotides read TGTGCCAGCAGCTTGGTAAAGCCTCCGGAGACCCAGTACTTC. Drawing the rest from reference TRBV5-5 and TRBJ2-5, the complete variable domain is DAGVTQSPTHLIKTRGQQVTLRCSPISGHKSVSWYQQVLGQGPQFIFQYYEKEERGRGNFPDRFSARQFPNYSSELNVNALLLGDSALYLCASSLVKPPETQYFGPGTRLLVL.

The chain carries TRBV28 and TRBJ2-1, with 11 nucleotides matching TRBD2. CDR3 length equals 17 residues. Germline CDR1 and CDR2: MDHEN and SYDVKM. The J segment lost 4 bases and the V segment lost 5 bases, leaving 10 bases of the junction unmatched. In DNA, the CDR3 is TGTGCCAGCAGTCTAACAGTAGCGGGGGGGAGGTACAATGAGCAGTTCTTC. This encodes CASSLTVAGGRYNEQFF.